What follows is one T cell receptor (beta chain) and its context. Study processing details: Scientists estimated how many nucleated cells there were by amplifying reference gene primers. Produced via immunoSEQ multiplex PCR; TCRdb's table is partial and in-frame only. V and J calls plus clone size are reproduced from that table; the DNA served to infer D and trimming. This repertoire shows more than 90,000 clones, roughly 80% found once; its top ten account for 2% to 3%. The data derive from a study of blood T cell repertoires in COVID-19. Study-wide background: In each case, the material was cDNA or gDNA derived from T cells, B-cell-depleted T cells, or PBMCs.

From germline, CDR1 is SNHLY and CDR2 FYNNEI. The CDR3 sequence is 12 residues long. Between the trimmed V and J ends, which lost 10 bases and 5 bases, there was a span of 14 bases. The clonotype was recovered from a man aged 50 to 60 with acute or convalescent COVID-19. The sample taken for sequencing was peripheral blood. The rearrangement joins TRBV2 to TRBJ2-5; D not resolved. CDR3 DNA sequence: TGTGCCACCTCAGTGTTCCTGGAGACCCAGTACTTC. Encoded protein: CATSVFLETQYF.